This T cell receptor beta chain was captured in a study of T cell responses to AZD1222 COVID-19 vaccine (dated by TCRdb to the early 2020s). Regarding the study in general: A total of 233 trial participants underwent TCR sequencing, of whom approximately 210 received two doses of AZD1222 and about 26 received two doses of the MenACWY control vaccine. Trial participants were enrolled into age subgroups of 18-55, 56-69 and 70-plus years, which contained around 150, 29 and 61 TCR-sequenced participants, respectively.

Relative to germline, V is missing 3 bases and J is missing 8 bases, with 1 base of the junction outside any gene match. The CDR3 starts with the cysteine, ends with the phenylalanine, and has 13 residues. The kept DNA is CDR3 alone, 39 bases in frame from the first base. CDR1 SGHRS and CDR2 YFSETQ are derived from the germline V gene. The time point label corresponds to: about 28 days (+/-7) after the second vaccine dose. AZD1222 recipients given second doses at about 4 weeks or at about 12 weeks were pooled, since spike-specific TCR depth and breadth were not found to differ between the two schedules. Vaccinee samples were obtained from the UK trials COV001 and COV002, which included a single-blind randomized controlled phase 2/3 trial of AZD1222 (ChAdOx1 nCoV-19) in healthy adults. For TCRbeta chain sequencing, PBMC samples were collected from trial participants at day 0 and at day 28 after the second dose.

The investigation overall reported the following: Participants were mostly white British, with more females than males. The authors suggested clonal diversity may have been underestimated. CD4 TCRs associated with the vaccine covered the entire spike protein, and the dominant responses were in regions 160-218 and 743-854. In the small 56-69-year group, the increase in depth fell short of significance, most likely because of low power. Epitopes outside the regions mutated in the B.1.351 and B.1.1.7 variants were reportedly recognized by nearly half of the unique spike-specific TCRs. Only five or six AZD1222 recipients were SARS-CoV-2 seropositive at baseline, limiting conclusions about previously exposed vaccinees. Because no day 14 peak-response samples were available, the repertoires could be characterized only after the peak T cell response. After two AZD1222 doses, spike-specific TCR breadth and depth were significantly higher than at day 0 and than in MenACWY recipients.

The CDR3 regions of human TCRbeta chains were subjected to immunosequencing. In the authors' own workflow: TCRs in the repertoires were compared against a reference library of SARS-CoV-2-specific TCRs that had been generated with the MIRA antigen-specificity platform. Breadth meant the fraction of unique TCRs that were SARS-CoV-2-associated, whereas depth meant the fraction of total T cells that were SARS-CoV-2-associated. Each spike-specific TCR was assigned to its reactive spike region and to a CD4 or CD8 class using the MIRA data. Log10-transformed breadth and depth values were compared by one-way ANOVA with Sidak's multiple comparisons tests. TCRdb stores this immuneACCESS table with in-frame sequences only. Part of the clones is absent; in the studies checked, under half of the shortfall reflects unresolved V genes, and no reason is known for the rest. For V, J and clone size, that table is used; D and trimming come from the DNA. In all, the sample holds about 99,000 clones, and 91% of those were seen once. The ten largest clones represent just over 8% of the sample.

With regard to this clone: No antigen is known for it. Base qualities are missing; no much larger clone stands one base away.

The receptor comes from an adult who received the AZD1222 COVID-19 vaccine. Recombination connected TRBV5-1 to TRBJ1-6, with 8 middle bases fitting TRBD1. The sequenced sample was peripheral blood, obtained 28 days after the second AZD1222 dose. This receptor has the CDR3 CASSWGQDSPLHF. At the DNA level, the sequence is TGCGCCAGCAGCTGGGGACAGGATTCACCCCTCCACTTT.